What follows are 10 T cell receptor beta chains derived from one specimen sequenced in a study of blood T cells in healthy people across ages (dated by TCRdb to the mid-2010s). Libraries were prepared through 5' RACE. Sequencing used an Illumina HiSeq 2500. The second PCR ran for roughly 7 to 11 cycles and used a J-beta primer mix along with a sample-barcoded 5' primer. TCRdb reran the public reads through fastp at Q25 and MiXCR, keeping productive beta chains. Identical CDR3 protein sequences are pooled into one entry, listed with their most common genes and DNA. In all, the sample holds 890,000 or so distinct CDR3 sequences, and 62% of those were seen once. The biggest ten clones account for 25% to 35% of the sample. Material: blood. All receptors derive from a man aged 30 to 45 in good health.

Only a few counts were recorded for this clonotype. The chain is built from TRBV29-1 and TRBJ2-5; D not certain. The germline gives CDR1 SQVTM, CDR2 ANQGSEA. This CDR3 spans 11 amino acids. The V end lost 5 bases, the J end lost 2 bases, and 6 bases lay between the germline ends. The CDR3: CSVFPQETQYF. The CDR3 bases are TGCAGCGTTTTCCCGCAAGAGACCCAGTACTTC.

CDR3 loop: CASSQVGQGADTQYF. The CDR3 DNA is TGTGCCAGCAGCCAAGTGGGACAGGGGGCAGATACGCAGTATTTT. V gene TRBV4-2 combines with J gene TRBJ2-3; TRBD1 matches 11 bases. This CDR3 has 15 amino acids. CDR1 is LGHNA and CDR2 is YNFKEQ in the germline V gene. With V trimmed by 1 base and J by 4 bases, 1 base remained unmatched.

CDR3 residues: CASRLYVGTTLSNEQYF. In DNA form, the CDR3 reads TGTGCCAGCAGATTGTACGTCGGGACCACCCTTTCGAATGAGCAGTACTTC. This chain connects TRBV7-2 to TRBJ2-1; the D gene could be TRBD1 or TRBD2 (5 bases each). The assigned J gene may be wrong: the sequence end matches TRBJ2-7 better. CDR3 length equals 17 residues. CDR1 is SGHTA, CDR2 FQGNSA, per germline.

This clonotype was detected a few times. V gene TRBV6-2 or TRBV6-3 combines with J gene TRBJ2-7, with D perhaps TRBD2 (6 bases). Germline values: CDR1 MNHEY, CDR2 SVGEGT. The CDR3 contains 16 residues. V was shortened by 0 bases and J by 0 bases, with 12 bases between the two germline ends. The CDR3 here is CASSYSSREVSYEQYF. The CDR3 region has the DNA TGTGCCAGCAGTTACTCGAGTAGGGAGGTCTCCTACGAGCAGTACTTC.

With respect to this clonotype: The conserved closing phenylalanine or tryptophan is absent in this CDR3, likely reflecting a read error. The CDR3 DNA is TGTGCCAGCAGCTTATATGGTTCTAACAATGAGCAGTTCTTA. It encodes CASSLYGSNNEQFL. This chain links TRBV7-2 with TRBJ2-1; D is undetermined. V lost 2 bases, J lost 5 bases, and 10 bases lay in between. Germline V lookup: CDR1 SGHTA, CDR2 FQGNSA. The CDR3 spans 14 residues.

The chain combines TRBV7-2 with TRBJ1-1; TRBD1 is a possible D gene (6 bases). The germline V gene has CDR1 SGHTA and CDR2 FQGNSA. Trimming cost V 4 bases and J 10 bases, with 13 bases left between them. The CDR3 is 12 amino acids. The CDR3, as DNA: TGTGCCAGCAGCTACTTGACAGGCGGAGCTTTCTTT. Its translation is CASSYLTGGAFF.

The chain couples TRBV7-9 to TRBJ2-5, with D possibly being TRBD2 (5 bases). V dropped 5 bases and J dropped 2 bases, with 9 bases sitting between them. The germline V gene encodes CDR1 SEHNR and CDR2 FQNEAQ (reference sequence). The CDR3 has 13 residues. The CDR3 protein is CASSHGLQETQYF. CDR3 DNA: TGTGCCAGCAGCCACGGACTGCAAGAGACCCAGTACTTC.

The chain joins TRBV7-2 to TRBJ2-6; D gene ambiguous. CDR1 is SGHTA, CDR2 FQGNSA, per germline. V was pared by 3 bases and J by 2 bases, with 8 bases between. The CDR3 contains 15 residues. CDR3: CASSFMFPGANVLTF. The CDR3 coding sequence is TGTGCCAGCAGCTTTATGTTCCCTGGGGCCAACGTCCTGACTTTC.

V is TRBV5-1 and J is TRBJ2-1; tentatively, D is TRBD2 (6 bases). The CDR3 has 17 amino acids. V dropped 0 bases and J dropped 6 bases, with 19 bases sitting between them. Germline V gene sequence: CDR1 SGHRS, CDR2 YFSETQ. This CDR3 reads CASSLDPPGYGGNEQFF. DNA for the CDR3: TGCGCCAGCAGCTTGGACCCTCCAGGATACGGGGGCAATGAGCAGTTCTTC.

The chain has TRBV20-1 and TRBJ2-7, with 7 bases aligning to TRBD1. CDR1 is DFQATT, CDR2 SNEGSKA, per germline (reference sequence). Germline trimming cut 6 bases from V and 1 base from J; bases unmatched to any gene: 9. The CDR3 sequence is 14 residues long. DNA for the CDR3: TGCAGTGCGCCACCCAGGGACAGATCCTACGAGCAGTACTTC. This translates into CSAPPRDRSYEQYF.